Described below is a single T cell receptor (beta chain) sequence and its context. Germline CDR1 and CDR2: KGHSH and LQKENI. Trimming at V came to 3 bases and at J to 2 bases, leaving 7 bases not matched to a gene. CDR3 size: 15 residues. The entry originates in a study of OX40 agonist ivuxolimab in advanced cancers. Study context: The mean age was roughly 60 years, ranging from about 23 to 79, with around four fifths of participants male.

Measured with immunoSEQ multiplex PCR; TCRdb has only the in-frame clones, and not every one. In the table there are about 69,000 clones, roughly nine tenths of which are singletons. This chain joins TRBV18 and TRBJ2-7; 7 bases agree with TRBD1. Sequences were derived from CD4+ or CD8+ T cells sorted from blood, sampled in a trial of the OX40 agonist ivuxolimab. The clonotype originates from an adult with an advanced solid tumor such as melanoma, head and neck, liver or kidney cancer. CDR3 nucleotides: TGTGCCAGCTCACCGGGTGGACAGGATCCCTACGAGCAGTACTTC. This translates into CASSPGGQDPYEQYF. The variable domain in full, with the rest retrieved from reference TRBV18 and TRBJ2-7, is NAGVMQNPRHLVRRRGQEARLRCSPMKGHSHVYWYRQLPEEGLKFMVYLQKENIIDESGMPKERFSAEFPKEGPSILRIQQVVRGDSAAYFCASSPGGQDPYEQYFGPGTRLTVT.